The text below deals with one TCR beta chain. Germline loops: CDR1 SGHRS, CDR2 YFSETQ. The CDR3 has 15 residues. Trimming left V 4 bases short and J 4 bases short, with 14 bases between. The sample originates from a study of blood T cell repertoires in COVID-19. In the study overall: Researchers got acute and convalescent COVID-19 samples from the United States, Italy and Spain. In each case, the material was cDNA or gDNA derived from T cells, B-cell-depleted T cells, or PBMCs.

Method: immunoSEQ multiplex PCR; TCRdb's copy keeps in-frame clones and lacks some. The sample holds 200,000 to 250,000 clones, around 86% seen once. The sample was peripheral blood. This rearrangement joins TRBV5-1 to TRBJ2-2; D not certain. The sequence was obtained from a man in his 60s who had recovered from COVID-19. The CDR3 region is CASSELGRSTGELFF. CDR3 nucleotides: TGCGCCAGCAGCGAACTTGGGCGCTCCACCGGGGAGCTGTTTTTT.